What follows is one T cell receptor beta chain and its context. The sample comes from a study of blood T cell repertoires in COVID-19. Looking at the study overall: There were acute and convalescent COVID-19 samples, and they came from the United States, Italy and Spain. From T cells, B-cell-depleted T cells, or PBMCs came the material, which was cDNA or gDNA.

As handled by the study authors: Reference gene primers were amplified, and this amplification served to estimate nucleated cell counts. Data came from immunoSEQ multiplex PCR; TCRdb stores just in-frame clones and leaves some out. V, J and clone size were drawn from that table, and D and trimming were deduced from the DNA. The table records about 160,000 clones, more than 65% of them present only once. J gave up 6 bases and V 0 bases, and 5 bases lay outside the gene matches. CDR1 MNHNY and CDR2 SVGAGI come from the germline V gene (reference sequence). This CDR3 region has 14 residues. Sequenced material: peripheral blood. The sequence was collected from an elderly woman with active or convalescent COVID-19. The chain has TRBV6-6 and TRBJ2-7, with 7 bases aligning to TRBD1. CDR3 coding DNA: TGTGCCAGCAGTTACTCTAGACAGGGAAGCGAGCAGTACTTC. Amino acid sequence: CASSYSRQGSEQYF.